The 25 T cell receptor beta chains presented below share a single source sample, sequenced in a study of neoadjuvant anti-PD-1 for oral cavity cancer. TCRdb's copy holds only in-frame clones and misses some; the assay was immunoSEQ multiplex PCR. The sample holds about 14,000 clones, about 61% seen once. The specimen comprised PBMCs, sampled before nivolumab (anti-PD-1) treatment. These receptors all come from a person aged 40 to 85 with oral cavity squamous cell carcinoma.

The rearrangement joins TRBV5-8 to TRBJ1-2; 7 bases agree with TRBD1. V was clipped by 6 bases and J by 7 bases; unmatched bases: 15. Germline V gene sequence: CDR1 SGHTS, CDR2 YDEGEE. The length of the CDR3 is 15 residues. This chain's CDR3 is CASTLPGQDGFGYTF. In DNA, the CDR3 is TGTGCCAGCACCCTACCCGGACAGGACGGGTTTGGCTACACCTTC.

The V gene is TRBV10-2, the J gene TRBJ1-1, with unresolved D. There are 13 residues in the CDR3. Trimming removed 5 bases at V and 6 bases at J, with 13 bases between. CDR1 and CDR2 from the germline V gene are WSHSY and SAAADI. CDR3 coding DNA: TGCGCCAGCAGTCGGAACCAGAGGGCTGAAGCTTTCTTT. Its translation: CASSRNQRAEAFF.

The rearrangement uses TRBV5-1 and TRBJ2-7; tentatively, D is TRBD1 or TRBD2 (5 bases each). The CDR3 has 18 amino acids. The germline gives CDR1 SGHRS, CDR2 YFSETQ. Trimming left V 1 base short and J 2 bases short, with 22 bases between. The CDR3 coding sequence is TGCGCCAGCAGCTTGATGGGGCCCCATGGTTCGGGACCCTACGAGCAGTACTTC. Translated: CASSLMGPHGSGPYEQYF.

The chain links TRBV9 to TRBJ1-4; D not resolved. Between the trimmed V and J ends, which lost 0 bases and 16 bases, there was a span of 16 bases. The V gene's germline CDR1 is SGDLS and CDR2 YYNGEE. The CDR3 consists of 13 residues. The CDR3 here is CASSVDPPPLKFF. As DNA, the CDR3 is TGTGCCAGCAGCGTAGACCCACCTCCGCTCAAGTTTTTT.

This rearrangement joins TRBV15 to TRBJ1-4; TRBD1 might be the D (6 bases). In germline, CDR1 is LNHNV, CDR2 YYDKDF (reference sequence). The CDR3 is made up of 14 amino acids. With 3 bases removed from V and 7 bases from J, the gap between germline ends came to 12 bases. The CDR3 loop reads CATSRGAASEKLFF. CDR3 bases: TGTGCCACCAGCAGGGGGGCCGCGAGTGAAAAACTGTTTTTT.

The genes are TRBV5-1 and TRBJ2-5; D is undetermined. V was shortened by 0 bases and J by 4 bases, with 7 bases between the two germline ends. The germline V gene encodes CDR1 SGHRS and CDR2 YFSETQ. The CDR3 contains 13 residues. As DNA, the CDR3 is TGCGCCAGCAGCTTGGTAGTGGGAGAGACCCAGTACTTC. It translates to CASSLVVGETQYF.

This chain joins TRBV11-1 and TRBJ2-5; TRBD2 aligns across 8 bases. The CDR3 sequence is 16 residues long. V lost 1 base, J lost 5 bases, and 9 bases stayed unmatched. Germline lookup yields CDR1 SGHAT and CDR2 FQDESV (reference sequence). In nucleotides, the CDR3 is TGTGCCAGCAGCTTAGATCGGGCGGGAGGAGGCGAGACCCAGTACTTC. It encodes CASSLDRAGGGETQYF.

The CDR3 DNA is TGTGCCAGCACCTCAGGGGGCCGCACTGAAGCTTTCTTT. Its protein is CASTSGGRTEAFF. The chain employs TRBV28 and TRBJ1-1, with 8 bases aligning to TRBD1. Germline CDR1 is MDHEN and CDR2 is SYDVKM. J lost 4 bases, V lost 7 bases, and 5 bases had no gene match. The CDR3 has 13 amino acids.

This chain uses TRBV30 with TRBJ2-5; D is perhaps TRBD2 (6 bases). Germline V gene sequence: CDR1 GTSNPN, CDR2 SVGIG (reference sequence). CDR3 length: 13 amino acids. Trimming left V 4 bases short and J 7 bases short, with 16 bases between. The CDR3 coding sequence is TGTGCCTGGACCCGGCGGGAAAGCGGGACCCAGTACTTC. Its protein is CAWTRRESGTQYF.

The chain links TRBV28 to TRBJ1-6; no reliable D call. The CDR3 spans 15 residues. The V end lost 0 bases, the J end lost 7 bases, and 10 bases lay between the germline ends. Germline V CDR1 and CDR2: MDHEN, SYDVKM. CDR3 loop: CASSLWSQRNSPLHF. In DNA, the CDR3 is TGTGCCAGCAGTTTATGGAGTCAGCGGAATTCACCCCTCCACTTT.

This clone came up once. This chain connects TRBV10-3 to TRBJ1-1, with TRBD1 identical over 7 bases. The CDR3 contains 12 residues. Germline CDR1 is ENHRY and CDR2 is SYGVKD. The V gene end was trimmed by 9 bases and the J gene end by 1 base; junction bases not matched to a gene: 2. For the CDR3, the DNA is TGTGCCATTCGGACAGGGAACACTGAAGCTTTCTTT. Translating it yields CAIRTGNTEAFF.

In this sample, this clone turned up a few times. This chain joins TRBV30 and TRBJ2-2, with a tentative D call TRBD1 (5 bases). The germline CDR1 and CDR2 sequences are GTSNPN and SVGIG (reference sequence). The germline V and J ends were trimmed by 7 bases and 1 base, with 10 bases remaining between them. The CDR3 is made up of 13 amino acids. The CDR3 here is CASDRGNTGELFF. In nucleotides, the CDR3 is TGTGCCTCAGACAGAGGGAACACCGGGGAGCTGTTTTTT.

The chain joins TRBV7-2 to TRBJ2-5, with D possibly TRBD1 on 5 matching bases. Trimming cost V 0 bases and J 3 bases, with 14 bases left between them. The CDR3 runs 16 residues. Germline V lookup: CDR1 SGHTA, CDR2 FQGNSA. CDR3 sequence reads: CASSLAELGAEETQYF. CDR3 coding DNA: TGTGCCAGCAGCTTAGCGGAATTAGGGGCGGAAGAGACCCAGTACTTC. Based on the CDR3 plus reference TRBV7-2 and TRBJ2-5, the full variable domain is GAGVSQSPSNKVTEKGKDVELRCDPISGHTALYWYRQSLGQGLEFLIYFQGNSAPDKSGLPSDRFSAERTGGSVSTLTIQRTQQEDSAVYLCASSLAELGAEETQYFGPGTRLLVL.

The genes are TRBV28 and TRBJ1-1; tentatively, D is TRBD1 (6 bases). Germline V gene lookup returns CDR1 MDHEN and CDR2 SYDVKM. CDR3 size: 15 residues. V gave up 3 bases and J gave up 2 bases, with 13 bases separating them. The CDR3 protein is CASSLIGGVNTEAFF. The DNA for the CDR3 is TGTGCCAGCAGTTTGATAGGGGGTGTTAACACTGAAGCTTTCTTT.

This clone was recorded only once. This chain connects TRBV15 to TRBJ2-1; TRBD2 agrees at 8 bases. The trim removed 1 base at V and 9 bases at J, leaving 14 bases unmatched. CDR3 length equals 17 residues. The germline V gene has CDR1 LNHNV and CDR2 YYDKDF (reference sequence). The CDR3, as DNA: TGTGCCACCAGCAGAGGAGCGGCAGCGGGAGTTGGGAGTGAGCAGTTCTTC. It codes for CATSRGAAAGVGSEQFF. The variable domain in full, with the rest retrieved from reference TRBV15 and TRBJ2-1, is DAMVIQNPRYQVTQFGKPVTLSCSQTLNHNVMYWYQQKSSQAPKLLFHYYDKDFNNEADTPDNFQSRRPNTSFCFLDIRSPGLGDTAMYLCATSRGAAAGVGSEQFFGPGTRLTVL.

The chain recombines TRBV4-1 with TRBJ2-1; unclear D gene. Germline V CDR1 and CDR2: MGHRA, YSYEKL. V was cut by 1 base and J by 3 bases, with 13 bases left in between. The CDR3 length is 16 residues. The CDR3 DNA reads TGCGCCAGCAGCCAAGTGGACCTGATTATCTACAATGAGCAGTTCTTC. It codes for CASSQVDLIIYNEQFF.

V usage is TRBV6-6 and J usage is TRBJ1-6; 7 bases fit TRBD1. The CDR3 extends over 16 amino acids. V gave up 7 bases and J gave up 7 bases; unmatched junction bases: 13. CDR1 MNHNY and CDR2 SVGAGI come from the germline V gene (reference sequence). In DNA, the CDR3 is TGTGCCAGCAACGCCCGTCGAGTCAGGGGGAATTCACCCCTCCACTTT. This codes for CASNARRVRGNSPLHF.

The chain employs TRBV30 and TRBJ1-2, with D hard to call. This CDR3 has 12 amino acids. Germline CDR1 reads GTSNPN; CDR2 reads SVGIG (reference sequence). The germline V and J ends were trimmed by 4 bases and 7 bases, with 13 bases remaining between them. The CDR3 sequence: CAWNVLDRGYTF. The CDR3 DNA reads TGTGCCTGGAATGTACTCGATCGTGGCTACACCTTC.

This chain joins TRBV19 and TRBJ1-2; D remains unclear. V gave up 4 bases and J gave up 4 bases, with 10 bases separating them. This CDR3 spans 13 amino acids. Germline assignment: CDR1 LNHDA and CDR2 SQIVND (reference sequence). The CDR3 sequence is CASSKEELYGYTF. CDR3 nucleotide sequence: TGTGCCAGTAGTAAAGAGGAGCTCTATGGCTACACCTTC.

The V gene is TRBV7-9, the J gene TRBJ2-1; D remains ambiguous. CDR1 SEHNR and CDR2 FQNEAQ come from the germline V gene (reference sequence). The CDR3 spans 17 residues. The V end lost 5 bases, the J end lost 3 bases, and 20 bases lay between the germline ends. The CDR3: CASSSWEDLSFYNEQFF. CDR3 DNA: TGTGCCAGCAGCAGTTGGGAAGATTTGAGCTTCTACAATGAGCAGTTCTTC.

This clone appeared a few times. The chain links TRBV19 to TRBJ1-5; TRBD1 matches 8 bases. The germline CDR1 and CDR2 sequences are LNHDA and SQIVND (reference sequence). Unmatched junction bases numbered 5, after V lost 1 base and J lost 3 bases. The CDR3 totals 16 residues. The CDR3 protein is CASSIGRDRPNQPQHF. The CDR3, as DNA: TGTGCCAGTAGTATAGGTCGGGACAGGCCCAATCAGCCCCAGCATTTT. The whole variable domain, remainder taken from reference TRBV19 and TRBJ1-5, is DGGITQSPKYLFRKEGQNVTLSCEQNLNHDAMYWYRQDPGQGLRLIYYSQIVNDFQKGDIAEGYSVSREKKESFPLTVTSAQKNPTAFYLCASSIGRDRPNQPQHFGDGTRLSIL.

The rearrangement uses TRBV9 and TRBJ1-4; 7 bases fit TRBD1. The CDR3 loop spans 16 amino acids. V lost 2 bases to trimming and J lost 1 base; unmatched junction nucleotides: 5. The germline V gene encodes CDR1 SGDLS and CDR2 YYNGEE. CDR3 bases: TGTGCCAGCAGCGTTCGACAGGGAGTAACTAATGAAAAACTGTTTTTT. It translates to CASSVRQGVTNEKLFF.

This clone has a handful of counts. The CDR3 loop reads CASSEYTDYRGGEAFF. In DNA, the CDR3 is TGTGCCAGCAGTGAATATACGGATTACAGGGGAGGTGAAGCTTTCTTT. This chain connects TRBV25-1 to TRBJ1-1; the match to TRBD1 covers 7 bases. CDR3 size: 16 residues. Germline CDR1 MGHDK, CDR2 SYGVNS. V shed 0 bases, J shed 7 bases, and the junction held 11 bases outside the gene matches.

This clone showed up just a few times. CDR3: CASSYNRGPGYEQYF. DNA of the CDR3: TGTGCCAGCAGTTATAATAGGGGTCCAGGGTACGAGCAGTACTTC. The V and J genes are TRBV6-5 and TRBJ2-7; D perhaps matches TRBD1 (5 bases). CDR3 length: 15 amino acids. The V gene lost 3 bases and the J gene lost 4 bases, with 16 bases spanning the gap. The germline V gene has CDR1 MNHEY and CDR2 SVGAGI.

This clone showed up just a few times. The CDR3 sequence: CASSFGTANYGYTF. CDR3 sequence (DNA): TGTGCCAGCAGTTTCGGGACAGCAAACTATGGCTACACCTTC. This rearrangement joins TRBV28 to TRBJ1-2; 7 bases agree with TRBD1. V trimming: 3 bases; J trimming: 2 bases; junction bases outside the gene matches: 3. Germline V lookup: CDR1 MDHEN, CDR2 SYDVKM. This CDR3 has 14 amino acids.